The 15 T cell receptor beta chains below were found in one sample sequenced in a study of cytomegalovirus exposure and HLA in healthy donors. The PCR employed 60 Vbeta primers together with 13 Jbeta primers. The table came from immunoSEQ multiplex PCR; TCRdb's copy has only in-frame clones and leaves some out. The repertoire has nearly 100,000 clones, around a tenth of them found once; the top ten carry 4.5% to 6.5%. Input material: PBMCs. The receptors were gathered from a man aged 50 or older in good health and CMV-seropositive.

The chain joins TRBV28 to TRBJ2-1; D is uncertain. The V gene lost 1 base and the J gene lost 10 bases, with 8 bases spanning the gap. This CDR3 is built from 12 residues. Germline assignment: CDR1 MDHEN and CDR2 SYDVKM. The DNA for the CDR3 is TGTGCCAGCAGTTTATCCTATCGAGAGCAGTTCTTC. Protein product: CASSLSYREQFF.

The CDR3 DNA is TGCGCCAGCAGCTTGGACCGGGACAGGGGGGCCGGGACTAGGCCCAAACGCAACAATGAGCAGTTCTTC. Its translation: CASSLDRDRGAGTRPKRNNEQFF. V and J are TRBV5-1 and TRBJ2-1; 11 bases line up with TRBD1. The CDR3 runs 23 residues. J was trimmed by 5 bases and V by 0 bases; bases with no gene match: 25. The germline CDR1 and CDR2 sequences are SGHRS and YFSETQ.

This chain links TRBV9 with TRBJ2-1; D is uncertain. The CDR3 extends over 12 amino acids. Germline V lookup: CDR1 SGDLS, CDR2 YYNGEE. V lost 4 bases and J 9 bases, leaving 11 bases between the germline ends. In DNA form, the CDR3 reads TGTGCCAGCAGCCTTATAGGCGGTGAGCAGTTCTTC. Translation gives CASSLIGGEQFF.

The chain uses TRBV10-2 and TRBJ1-3, with D hard to call. CDR3 length: 13 amino acids. Germline V gene lookup returns CDR1 WSHSY and CDR2 SAAADI. The germline V and J ends were trimmed by 7 bases and 1 base, with 8 bases remaining between them. The CDR3 nucleotides are TGCGCCAGCAAGGAGGCGTCTGGAAACACCATATATTTT. Translation gives CASKEASGNTIYF.

The chain is built from TRBV11-2 and TRBJ2-3, with D perhaps matching TRBD1 (8 bases). The CDR3 runs 15 residues. Germline V gene sequence: CDR1 SGHAT, CDR2 FQNNGV. V was clipped by 4 bases and J by 7 bases, with 18 bases between them. The CDR3 is CASSSYRGGVNTQYF. The CDR3 nucleotides are TGTGCCAGCAGCTCCTACAGGGGGGGTGTAAATACGCAGTATTTT. The variable domain in full, with the rest retrieved from reference TRBV11-2 and TRBJ2-3, is EAGVAQSPRYKIIEKRQSVAFWCNPISGHATLYWYQQILGQGPKLLIQFQNNGVVDDSQLPKDRFSAERLKGVDSTLKIQPAKLEDSAVYLCASSSYRGGVNTQYFGPGTRLTVL.

V gene TRBV6-1 combines with J gene TRBJ1-5; no clear D gene. The CDR3 has 15 amino acids. In germline, CDR1 is MNHNS, CDR2 SASEGT. Trimming took off 7 bases at V and 0 bases at J, with 13 bases between the two ends. The CDR3 DNA reads TGTGCCAGCATCCCAAATCGGTTTAGCAATCAGCCCCAGCATTTT. It codes for CASIPNRFSNQPQHF.

This chain links TRBV7-3 with TRBJ2-1; TRBD2 matches 8 bases. Unmatched junction bases numbered 5, after V lost 5 bases and J lost 5 bases. The CDR3 has 14 residues. Germline CDR1 reads SGHTA; CDR2 reads FQGTGA. The CDR3 reads CASSRGTRDNEQFF. DNA for the CDR3: TGTGCCAGCAGCAGGGGGACTAGGGACAATGAGCAGTTCTTC. The whole variable domain, remainder taken from reference TRBV7-3 and TRBJ2-1, is GAGVSQTPSNKVTEKGKYVELRCDPISGHTALYWYRQSLGQGPEFLIYFQGTGAADDSGLPNDRFFAVRPEGSVSTLKIQRTERGDSAVYLCASSRGTRDNEQFFGPGTRLTVL.

This clone occurred a few times. The J gene is TRBJ2-4, the V gene TRBV6-6, with TRBD2 matching 7 bases. V was clipped by 7 bases and J by 7 bases; unmatched bases: 13. The CDR3 is made up of 15 amino acids. The germline gives CDR1 MNHNY, CDR2 SVGAGI (reference sequence). This CDR3 is CASTSLRAGRNIQYF. The CDR3 nucleotides read TGTGCCAGCACCTCATTAAGAGCGGGAAGGAACATTCAGTACTTC.

This sequence joins TRBV30 and TRBJ2-1; TRBD2 matches 7 bases. This CDR3 has 14 residues. Trimming removed 4 bases from V and 6 bases from J; junction bases left unmatched: 9. CDR1 is GTSNPN and CDR2 is SVGIG in the germline V gene (reference sequence). The CDR3 sequence is CAWNLGLGVNEQFF. The CDR3 coding sequence is TGTGCCTGGAACTTAGGACTAGGTGTCAATGAGCAGTTCTTC.

The rearrangement uses TRBV7-2 and TRBJ2-1; 9 bases are shared with TRBD2. This CDR3 is 17 amino acids long. Germline CDR1 is SGHTA and CDR2 is FQGNSA. With 3 bases clipped from V and 1 base from J, the junction kept 7 bases outside the gene matches. CDR3 sequence: CASSFARLAASYNEQFF. CDR3 bases: TGTGCCAGCAGCTTTGCTCGACTAGCGGCGTCCTACAATGAGCAGTTCTTC.

This clone has more than one count but fewer than ten. The chain combines TRBV6-6 with TRBJ1-3, with 7 nucleotides matching TRBD1. The CDR3 contains 15 residues. CDR1 is MNHNY and CDR2 is SVGAGI in the germline V gene (reference sequence). The V segment lost 6 bases and the J segment 3 bases; nucleotides outside the gene matches: 8. CDR3 nucleotides: TGTGCCAGCAGGGCCGACAGGGTTGGTGGAAACACCATATATTTT. The encoded protein is CASRADRVGGNTIYF.

V gene TRBV28 combines with J gene TRBJ2-2, with 10 bases lining up with TRBD2. CDR1 is MDHEN, CDR2 SYDVKM, per germline. This CDR3 has 15 residues. V shed 4 bases, J shed 4 bases, and the junction held 3 bases outside the gene matches. The DNA for the CDR3 is TGTGCCAGCAGTTCCGTAGCGGGAGGCACCGGGGAGCTGTTTTTT. Translated: CASSSVAGGTGELFF.

This clone was found a few times. This sequence joins TRBV18 and TRBJ2-3, with D possibly matching TRBD2 (6 bases). Germline-derived CDR1 and CDR2 are KGHSH and LQKENI. Trimming took 0 bases from V and 6 from J, leaving 10 bases between them. There are 14 residues in the CDR3. The CDR3 sequence is CASSPPSGWDTQYF. The CDR3 DNA is TGTGCCAGCTCACCACCCAGCGGGTGGGATACGCAGTATTTT.

The chain carries TRBV7-6 and TRBJ2-3; 7 bases are a match to TRBD1. Trimming took 3 bases from V and 0 from J; bases not matched to a gene: 6. The germline V gene encodes CDR1 SGHVS and CDR2 FNYEAQ. There are 16 residues in the CDR3. CDR3 DNA: TGTGCCAGCAGCTTTGGGACAGCATCTAGCACAGATACGCAGTATTTT. It yields the protein CASSFGTASSTDTQYF.

This clone was seen more than once but under ten times. V is TRBV5-1 and J is TRBJ2-2, with TRBD1 identical over 10 bases. V trimming: 3 bases; J trimming: 5 bases; junction bases outside the gene matches: 13. CDR1 is SGHRS and CDR2 is YFSETQ in the germline V gene. This CDR3 has 18 residues. Written as DNA, the CDR3 is TGCGCCAGCAGCTACGTCCTTTCGGACAGGGGGTGGACCGGGGAGCTGTTTTTT. It codes for CASSYVLSDRGWTGELFF.